This record covers a single T cell receptor (beta chain). Its specificity is unknown. This record belongs to a study of cytomegalovirus exposure and HLA in healthy donors. On the study more broadly: An early data release held tens of millions of unique TCRs from HLA-typed donors. Study outcomes and limitations: Analysis was performed later, and it showed HLA-associated TCR beta chains to be more clonally expanded than equally common others. Prior analysis indicated that the majority of TCR beta V segments exhibited productivity approximately 90% or approximately 30% of the time.

The CDR3 spans 14 residues. Unmatched junction bases numbered 6, after V lost 3 bases and J lost 5 bases. Germline assignment: CDR1 LGHNT and CDR2 FRNRAP. The PCR had 60 Vbeta and 13 Jbeta primers. The data were produced by immunoSEQ multiplex PCR, yet TCRdb's version contains in-frame clones alone and is incomplete. Found here are over 80,000 clones, 82% of them singletons; the top ten hold 3.8%. Material for sequencing was PBMCs. The clonotype was recovered from a middle-aged man in good health and CMV-seronegative. The chain joins TRBV12-5 to TRBJ1-1; 7 bases are a match to TRBD1. The CDR3 DNA follows: TGTGCTAGTGGTTTCACAGGGGACCTGACTGAAGCTTTCTTT. This encodes CASGFTGDLTEAFF.